Listed below are T cell receptor beta chains from one sample, sequenced in a study of T-cell memory formation after mild COVID-19. MiXCR was run by TCRdb on the 5' RACE reads, yielding one entry per CDR3 protein. Altogether roughly 190,000 distinct CDR3 sequences are present, 8% to 11% being singletons, with the ten largest covering approximately 2.8%. What was sequenced was PBMCs or a T cell subset sorted from them (not recorded which). The receptor source for this set is a man younger than 30 who had mild COVID-19 (a few samples of this study predate the infection). Cell type and time point are not known. CDR3s include the opening cysteine and the closing phenylalanine or tryptophan. Each record gives: D gene, J gene, clone size, V gene, CDR3 protein, CDR3 DNA. D genes are given only for firm matches. Size tells how often a clone was seen (once, few, many) or the class of an expanded clone, and some rows leave it out.

-	TRBJ1-1	few	TRBV14	CASSPEGRVAFF	TGTGCCAGCAGCCCGGAGGGGAGGGTAGCTTTCTTT
-	TRBJ1-1	few	TRBV7-9	CASSLSRSGNTEAFF	TGTGCCAGCAGCTTATCGAGGTCAGGGAACACTGAAGCTTTCTTT
-	TRBJ1-2	-	TRBV7-9	CASSLEDRTNGYTF	TGTGCCAGCAGCTTAGAAGACAGGACGAATGGCTACACCTTC
-	TRBJ2-2	-	TRBV12-3/TRBV12-4	CASSLGTLPGELFF	TGTGCCAGCAGTTTGGGGACCCTTCCCGGGGAGCTGTTTTTT
-	TRBJ2-7	-	TRBV29-1	CSVEDHRGSHEQYF	TGCAGCGTTGAAGATCATCGGGGGTCCCACGAGCAGTACTTC
TRBD1	TRBJ2-5	-	TRBV24-1	CASSANGQGQETQYF	TGTGCCAGCAGTGCCAATGGACAGGGACAAGAGACCCAGTACTTC
-	TRBJ2-5	-	TRBV4-3	CASSQGSAAGEETQYF	TGCGCCAGCAGCCAAGGGTCCGCCGCAGGGGAAGAGACCCAGTACTTC
-	TRBJ1-1	-	TRBV6-1	CASHPNRRNTEAFF	TGTGCCAGCCACCCTAACAGGAGAAACACTGAAGCTTTCTTT
-	TRBJ2-7	many	TRBV29-1	CSAGERLYEQYF	TGCAGCGCCGGGGAACGTCTCTACGAGCAGTACTTC
-	TRBJ2-7	many	TRBV7-2	CASSLVGYEQYF	TGTGCCAGCAGCTTAGTCGGGTACGAGCAGTACTTC
-	TRBJ2-2	few	TRBV28	CASTKGQAGGELFF	TGTGCCAGCACCAAGGGGCAGGCCGGCGGGGAGCTGTTTTTT
-	TRBJ1-3	-	TRBV10-3	CAISESMGEVIRNTIYF	TGTGCCATCAGTGAGTCGATGGGGGAAGTAATAAGAAACACCATATATTTT
TRBD1	TRBJ1-5	few	TRBV28	CASSLPRQGNQPQHF	TGTGCCAGCAGCTTACCCCGACAGGGGAACCAGCCCCAGCATTTT
-	TRBJ2-5	-	TRBV7-2	CASNSMGGGGQETQYF	TGTGCCAGCAACTCGATGGGGGGAGGGGGTCAGGAGACCCAGTACTTC
-	TRBJ1-5	-	TRBV6-5	CASSYYGGQPQHF	TGTGCCAGCAGTTACTATGGGGGCCAGCCCCAGCATTTT
TRBD2	TRBJ2-1	many	TRBV25-1	CASSDFGLAGGNEQFF	TGTGCCAGCAGTGATTTCGGACTAGCGGGGGGCAATGAGCAGTTCTTC
-	TRBJ2-4	few	TRBV15	CATSRDLSRGVAKNIQYF	TGTGCCACCAGCAGAGATCTGAGTAGGGGGGTAGCCAAAAACATTCAGTACTTC
-	TRBJ2-7	-	TRBV20-1	CSARRAATGLTGEQYF	TGCAGTGCTAGACGGGCGGCGACAGGCTTAACGGGGGAGCAGTACTTC
-	TRBJ2-1	many	TRBV7-8	CASSLVSEQFF	TGTGCCAGCAGCTTAGTGAGTGAGCAGTTCTTC
TRBD2	TRBJ2-1	many	TRBV10-3	CAISEPTSGTSGPNEQFF	TGTGCCATCAGTGAGCCTACCTCCGGGACTAGCGGACCCAATGAGCAGTTCTTC
TRBD1	TRBJ1-5	few	TRBV5-5	CASSLDRGYSNQPQHF	TGTGCCAGCAGCTTAGACAGGGGATATAGCAATCAGCCCCAGCATTTT
-	TRBJ2-3	-	TRBV10-3	CAIGAGLSTDTQYF	TGTGCCATCGGGGCGGGGCTGAGCACAGATACGCAGTATTTT
TRBD1	TRBJ1-1	-	TRBV20-1	CSARTGGRAEAFF	TGCAGTGCCCGGACAGGGGGACGCGCTGAAGCTTTCTTT
TRBD1	TRBJ1-1	few	TRBV5-1	CASSATGESTEAFF	TGCGCCAGCAGCGCGACAGGGGAGAGCACTGAAGCTTTCTTT
-	TRBJ1-1	few	TRBV18	CASSPTDGPIEAFF	TGTGCCAGCTCACCGACTGACGGACCAATCGAAGCTTTCTTT
-	TRBJ1-1	many	TRBV4-1	CASSQDRSPQVGTEAFF	TGCGCCAGCAGCCAAGATAGGAGCCCGCAGGTTGGCACTGAAGCTTTCTTT
TRBD2	TRBJ2-1	few	TRBV28	CASSLGLAGGPDEQFF	TGTGCCAGCAGTTTAGGCTTAGCGGGGGGGCCCGATGAGCAGTTCTTC
-	TRBJ2-5	many	TRBV15	CATSRGGAETQYF	TGTGCCACCAGCCGGGGCGGTGCCGAGACCCAGTACTTC
-	TRBJ2-7	few	TRBV21-1	CASSKPGPWGAYEQYF	TGTGCCAGCAGCAAACCCGGACCTTGGGGAGCCTACGAGCAGTACTTC
TRBD1	TRBJ2-5	-	TRBV20-1	CSASGTDSETQYF	TGCAGTGCCTCCGGGACAGATAGCGAGACCCAGTACTTC
-	TRBJ1-2	few	TRBV12-3/TRBV12-4	CASSYRGISYTF	TGTGCCAGCAGTTATAGAGGTATCAGCTACACCTTC
-	TRBJ1-5	-	TRBV18	CASSPGENQPQHF	TGTGCCAGCTCCCCGGGGGAAAATCAGCCCCAGCATTTT
TRBD1	TRBJ2-1	-	TRBV7-2	CASSGGTGYEQFF	TGTGCCAGCAGCGGGGGGACAGGATATGAGCAGTTCTTC
-	TRBJ2-4	-	TRBV4-2	CASSLGQGAKNIQYF	TGTGCCAGCAGCCTAGGGCAGGGAGCCAAAAACATTCAGTACTTC
-	TRBJ1-3	few	TRBV7-9	CASSSGSSGNTIYF	TGTGCCAGCAGCTCGGGATCCTCTGGAAACACCATATATTTT
-	TRBJ2-3	few	TRBV6-6	CAIGDTQYF	TGTGCCATCGGTGATACGCAGTATTTT
-	TRBJ1-1	few	TRBV10-3	CAIRGVQNTEAFF	TGTGCCATCAGGGGGGTGCAGAACACTGAAGCTTTCTTT
-	TRBJ2-2	-	TRBV20-1	CSVQRNAGELFF	TGCAGTGTACAGAGAAACGCCGGGGAGCTGTTTTTT
TRBD1	TRBJ1-2	-	TRBV5-1	CASSLTRDRGSNGYTF	TGCGCCAGCAGCTTGACCCGTGACAGGGGCTCGAACGGCTACACCTTC
-	TRBJ1-5	-	TRBV18	CASSRDSYQPQHF	TGTGCCAGCTCACGTGACAGTTATCAGCCCCAGCATTTT
-	TRBJ1-5	few	TRBV2	CAATGDSNQPQHF	TGTGCCGCAACGGGAGATAGCAATCAGCCCCAGCATTTT
-	TRBJ1-5	few	TRBV20-1	CSASGLVGNQPQHF	TGCAGTGCTAGCGGTTTAGTTGGCAATCAGCCCCAGCATTTT
TRBD2	TRBJ2-2	few	TRBV7-2	CASSNSFSGTGELFF	TGTGCCAGCAGCAATTCTTTTAGCGGGACCGGGGAGCTGTTTTTT
-	TRBJ1-5	many	TRBV5-1	CASSVGPGVGQPQHF	TGCGCCAGCAGCGTCGGTCCAGGGGTCGGCCAGCCCCAGCATTTT
TRBD2	TRBJ2-5	-	TRBV4-1	CASSPAGTSSRETQYF	TGCGCCAGCAGCCCCGCCGGGACTAGCTCGCGAGAGACCCAGTACTTC
-	TRBJ1-1	-	TRBV5-1	CASSFTGLETEAFF	TGCGCCAGCAGCTTTACAGGGCTCGAGACTGAAGCTTTCTTT
TRBD2	TRBJ2-1	many	TRBV5-1	CASSTPASGVAHNEQFF	TGCGCCAGCAGCACCCCGGCTAGCGGGGTTGCGCACAATGAGCAGTTCTTC
TRBD1	TRBJ2-1	-	TRBV28	CASSPNNRGRDEQFF	TGTGCCAGCAGTCCTAACAACAGGGGGCGGGATGAGCAGTTCTTC
-	TRBJ2-7	few	TRBV3-1	CASSQGPSGYEQYF	TGTGCCAGCAGCCAAGGGCCATCGGGCTACGAGCAGTACTTC
-	TRBJ1-4	-	TRBV19	CASSSTDDATNEKLFF	TGTGCCAGTAGTTCGACAGATGATGCAACTAATGAAAAACTGTTTTTT
-	TRBJ1-2	-	TRBV6-6	CASSRTVSSYGYTF	TGTGCCAGCAGCCGGACAGTCTCTTCCTATGGCTACACCTTC
-	TRBJ2-3	many	TRBV7-2	CASSFSGSAGDTQYF	TGTGCCAGCAGCTTTAGCGGTTCGGCGGGAGATACGCAGTATTTT
-	TRBJ2-2	few	TRBV5-1	CASSLWRGSTGELFF	TGCGCCAGCAGCTTATGGCGGGGTTCCACCGGGGAGCTGTTTTTT
-	TRBJ2-3	-	TRBV2	CASYRDVSASDTQYF	TGTGCCAGTTACCGTGACGTGTCCGCGTCAGATACGCAGTATTTT
-	TRBJ2-2	few	TRBV25-1	CASSEPGTGNTGELFF	TGTGCCAGCAGTGAACCCGGGACCGGGAACACCGGGGAGCTGTTTTTT
-	TRBJ2-7	many	TRBV12-3/TRBV12-4	CASKGQSSYEQYF	TGTGCCAGCAAGGGGCAGAGCTCCTACGAGCAGTACTTC
-	TRBJ2-2	-	TRBV9	CASSEGSNTGELFF	TGTGCCAGCAGCGAGGGATCGAACACCGGGGAGCTGTTTTTT
-	TRBJ2-1	-	TRBV24-1	CATSGPSNF	TGTGCCACCAGTGGCCCCTCGAACTTC